The 12 T cell receptor beta chains below all came from one sample that was sequenced in a study of T-cell reconstitution after alpha-beta-depleted transplantation in children (dated by TCRdb to 2016 to 2017). Library preparation used PCR. Sequencer: Illumina HiSeq 2500. Molecular barcoding was employed in the preparation of TCR libraries, with unique molecular identifiers being used to normalize TCRbeta repertoire quantification. In-frame beta chains were kept once TCRdb had trimmed the public reads at Q25 with fastp and called clones with MiXCR. Here each entry gathers all rows of one CDR3 protein and keeps the most common genes and DNA. This sample lists about 540,000 distinct CDR3 sequences; around 16% were detected once. The ten largest clones take up 3.3% of the sample. Sample: PBMCs from the stem cell graft donor, taken from the stem cell graft. Receptor source: a human donor who donated a stem cell graft to a child with acute lymphoblastic leukemia.

The chain combines TRBV29-1 with TRBJ2-1; weak D call: TRBD1 (6 bases). The V gene's germline CDR1 is SQVTM and CDR2 ANQGSEA. The CDR3 is 14 amino acids. V was trimmed by 5 bases and J by 0 bases, leaving 11 bases between them. The CDR3 sequence: CSVTGRSSYNEQFF. As DNA, the CDR3 is TGCAGCGTTACAGGGAGAAGCTCCTACAATGAGCAGTTCTTC.

The chain combines TRBV29-1 with TRBJ2-1; 14 bases agree with TRBD2. CDR1 and CDR2 (germline): SQVTM, ANQGSEA. The V segment lost 8 bases and the J segment 6 bases; nucleotides outside the gene matches: 12. This CDR3 spans 16 amino acids. The CDR3 bases are TGCAGCATCTCCGGGACTAGCGGGAGATTAAGCAATGAGCAGTTCTTC. Translation: CSISGTSGRLSNEQFF.

In this sample, this clonotype turned up a few times. V is TRBV20-1 and J is TRBJ2-7; possibly TRBD1 for D (8 bases). This CDR3 has 15 residues. The V and J ends lost 5 bases and 2 bases respectively, with 19 bases between them. CDR1 and CDR2 (germline): DFQATT, SNEGSKA (reference sequence). In DNA form, the CDR3 reads TGCAGTGCTGGAGGGGGAGGGACAGGAACCTACGAGCAGTACTTC. It codes for CSAGGGGTGTYEQYF.

This clonotype occurred a few times. This chain uses TRBV20-1 with TRBJ2-2; TRBD2 matches 9 bases. V lost 5 bases, J lost 4 bases, and 2 bases stayed unmatched. Germline CDR1 DFQATT, CDR2 SNEGSKA (reference sequence). This CDR3 has 13 amino acids. The CDR3 region is CSALTSGTGELFF. The CDR3, as DNA: TGCAGTGCTTTGACTAGCGGCACCGGGGAGCTGTTTTTT.

The rearrangement uses TRBV3-1 and TRBJ2-7; 8 bases line up with TRBD2. V was pared by 3 bases and J by 9 bases, with 10 bases of the junction left unmatched. This CDR3 spans 14 amino acids. Per germline, CDR1 LGHDT and CDR2 YNNKEL (reference sequence). The CDR3 here is CASSQETGTRVQYF. CDR3 nucleotides: TGTGCCAGCAGCCAGGAAACCGGGACTAGAGTGCAGTACTTC.

This clonotype was counted between two and nine times. The chain couples TRBV18 to TRBJ1-2; D gene unclear. The V and J ends lost 6 bases and 1 base respectively, with 12 bases between them. Germline lookup yields CDR1 KGHSH and CDR2 LQKENI. CDR3 size: 14 residues. The DNA of the CDR3 is TGTGCCAGCTCCACTCGTCCGGATAACTATGGCTACACCTTC. Protein: CASSTRPDNYGYTF. The variable domain in full, with the rest retrieved from reference TRBV18 and TRBJ1-2, is NAGVMQNPRHLVRRRGQEARLRCSPMKGHSHVYWYRQLPEEGLKFMVYLQKENIIDESGMPKERFSAEFPKEGPSILRIQQVVRGDSAAYFCASSTRPDNYGYTFGSGTRLTVV.

This clonotype was seen only a few times. V gene TRBV5-1 combines with J gene TRBJ2-7; either TRBD1 or TRBD2 may supply D (5 bases each). V was clipped by 7 bases and J by 6 bases, with 11 bases between them. This CDR3 is built from 11 residues. Germline lookup yields CDR1 SGHRS and CDR2 YFSETQ. CDR3 in amino acids: CASFRDGEQYF. The DNA for the CDR3 is TGCGCCAGCTTCCGGGACGGCGAGCAGTACTTC.

This clonotype came up a few times. The chain uses TRBV11-3 and TRBJ2-1; TRBD2 is a possible D gene (7 bases). Germline V gene data show CDR1 as SGHNT and CDR2 as YENEEA. The CDR3 loop spans 16 amino acids. Trimming left V 0 bases short and J 2 bases short, with 11 bases between. In DNA, the CDR3 is TGTGCCAGCAGCTTAGATTCGGGGGGCGCCTACAATGAGCAGTTCTTC. Amino acids: CASSLDSGGAYNEQFF.

This clonotype was detected a few times. The chain has TRBV20-1 and TRBJ1-5; tentative D call: TRBD1 (5 bases). In germline, CDR1 is DFQATT, CDR2 SNEGSKA (reference sequence). V was cut by 6 bases and J by 5 bases, with 17 bases left in between. This CDR3 spans 14 amino acids. CDR3 bases: TGCAGTGCAGCAGGGAACGGGCAGGATCAGCCCCAGCATTTT. Protein: CSAAGNGQDQPQHF.

The V gene is TRBV20-1, the J gene TRBJ2-2, with 14 bases lining up with TRBD2. This CDR3 is built from 18 residues. Germline CDR1 is DFQATT and CDR2 is SNEGSKA (reference sequence). The ends lost 6 bases at V and 1 base at J; junction bases unmatched: 10. The CDR3 sequence is CSAPRGGLAGVNTGELFF. CDR3 in DNA: TGCAGTGCCCCTCGGGGGGGACTAGCGGGAGTGAACACCGGGGAGCTGTTTTTT.

The gene calls are TRBV5-6 and TRBJ2-1; TRBD1 agrees at 8 bases. Germline-derived CDR1 and CDR2 are SGHDT and YYEEEE. With 5 bases clipped from V and 0 bases from J, the junction kept 7 bases outside the gene matches. The CDR3 covers 16 residues. For the CDR3, the DNA is TGTGCCAGCAGTTCGTACGGACAGGGCTCCTACAATGAGCAGTTCTTC. The encoded protein is CASSSYGQGSYNEQFF.

This chain links TRBV7-8 with TRBJ2-1; TRBD2 aligns across 15 bases. Germline assignment: CDR1 SGHVS and CDR2 FQNEAQ. V was pared by 5 bases and J by 5 bases, with 7 bases of the junction left unmatched. The CDR3 length is 17 residues. This CDR3 reads CASSPLGLAGGNNEQFF. As DNA, the CDR3 is TGTGCCAGCAGCCCACTAGGACTAGCGGGAGGGAACAATGAGCAGTTCTTC.